A single sample gave rise to the 10 T cell receptor beta chains below, sequenced in a study of blood T cell repertoires in COVID-19. Assay used: immunoSEQ multiplex PCR; TCRdb lists only in-frame clones, some missing. This table holds roughly 230,000 clones, 80% to 90% found once. The source material was peripheral blood. The receptors here all came from a woman in her 40s who had recovered from COVID-19.

The chain carries TRBV4-1 and TRBJ2-5; D gene uncertain. The V gene's germline CDR1 is MGHRA and CDR2 YSYEKL. This CDR3 is 11 amino acids long. The V end lost 3 bases, the J end lost 5 bases, and 4 bases lay between the germline ends. CDR3 in amino acids: CASSHRETQYF. In nucleotides, the CDR3 is TGCGCCAGCAGCCATCGTGAGACCCAGTACTTC.

This chain's CDR3 is CASRSAVSSYNEQFF. In DNA form, the CDR3 reads TGTGCCAGCCGCTCAGCGGTGAGCTCCTACAATGAGCAGTTCTTC. This chain uses TRBV27 with TRBJ2-1, with a possible D match to TRBD2 (5 bases). CDR1 and CDR2 (germline): MNHEY, SMNVEV (reference sequence). Trimming shortened V by 8 bases and J by 0 bases, and 14 bases separated the two germline ends. This CDR3 is built from 15 residues.

This clone was counted many times. The rearrangement uses TRBV12-5 and TRBJ2-2, with 7 positions matching TRBD2. Germline values: CDR1 LGHNT, CDR2 FRNRAP. Trimming took 2 bases from V and 7 from J; bases not matched to a gene: 1. The CDR3 extends over 13 amino acids. CDR3: CASGLREVGELFF. The CDR3 bases are TGTGCTAGTGGTTTGCGGGAGGTCGGGGAGCTGTTTTTT.

V is TRBV7-9 and J is TRBJ2-7; weak D call: TRBD1 (6 bases). Germline V gene lookup returns CDR1 SEHNR and CDR2 FQNEAQ (reference sequence). This CDR3 comprises 16 residues. Between the trimmed V and J ends, which lost 3 bases and 5 bases, there was a span of 20 bases. This CDR3 is CASSFYPTPGAHEQYF. DNA of the CDR3: TGTGCCAGCAGCTTCTACCCTACCCCAGGGGCCCACGAGCAGTACTTC. Full variable domain (remainder filled in from reference TRBV7-9 and TRBJ2-7): DTGVSQNPRHKITKRGQNVTFRCDPISEHNRLYWYRQTLGQGPEFLTYFQNEAQLEKSRLLSDRFSAERPKGSFSTLEIQRTEQGDSAMYLCASSFYPTPGAHEQYFGPGTRLTVT.

The chain carries TRBV6-1 and TRBJ2-5; the D is unclear. Germline V gives CDR1 MNHNS, CDR2 SASEGT. V was pared by 0 bases and J by 4 bases, with 9 bases between. The CDR3 sequence is 14 residues long. The CDR3 reads CASSEAWAGETQYF. CDR3 sequence (DNA): TGTGCCAGCAGTGAAGCCTGGGCTGGAGAGACCCAGTACTTC.

J is TRBJ2-5 and V is TRBV3-1 (or the pseudogene TRBV3-2); 9 bases fit TRBD2. Germline V CDR1 and CDR2: LGHDT, YNNKEL (reference sequence). Trimming at V came to 1 base and at J to 4 bases, leaving 1 base not matched to a gene. This CDR3 comprises 14 residues. The DNA of the CDR3 is TGTGCCAGCAGCCAAGGACTAGCGGCAGAGACCCAGTACTTC. Translation gives CASSQGLAAETQYF.

V and J are TRBV10-2 and TRBJ1-5, with a possible D match to TRBD1 (5 bases). V was clipped by 3 bases and J by 0 bases, with 9 bases between them. The CDR3 contains 15 residues. Germline V gives CDR1 WSHSY, CDR2 SAAADI. CDR3 DNA: TGCGCCAGCAGTGATGCCAGGGTTAGCAATCAGCCCCAGCATTTT. Protein product: CASSDARVSNQPQHF.

This chain joins TRBV6-6 and TRBJ2-7; maybe TRBD2 (6 bases). The germline V gene has CDR1 MNHNY and CDR2 SVGAGI (reference sequence). This CDR3 is built from 12 residues. Trimming left V 8 bases short and J 6 bases short, with 14 bases between. As DNA, the CDR3 is TGTGCCAGCCGTGCCAAAGCGGGCGAGCAGTACTTC. Protein sequence: CASRAKAGEQYF.

This clone was detected a few times. The chain carries TRBV7-9 and TRBJ2-3; TRBD1 matches at 8 bases. This CDR3 is 15 amino acids long. The ends lost 8 bases at V and 5 bases at J; junction bases unmatched: 12. Germline V gene data show CDR1 as SEHNR and CDR2 as FQNEAQ (reference sequence). In DNA, the CDR3 is TGTGCCAGCGGACTTGGGCAGGGGGCCCAAGATACGCAGTATTTT. It yields the protein CASGLGQGAQDTQYF.

The CDR3 region is CASSGGLNTGELFF. Written as DNA, the CDR3 is TGCGCCAGCAGCGGAGGGTTGAACACCGGGGAGCTGTTTTTT. The gene calls are TRBV5-1 and TRBJ2-2; maybe TRBD2 (6 bases). CDR1 is SGHRS and CDR2 is YFSETQ in the germline V gene. The CDR3 loop spans 14 amino acids. Trimming left V 4 bases short and J 1 base short, with 8 bases between.